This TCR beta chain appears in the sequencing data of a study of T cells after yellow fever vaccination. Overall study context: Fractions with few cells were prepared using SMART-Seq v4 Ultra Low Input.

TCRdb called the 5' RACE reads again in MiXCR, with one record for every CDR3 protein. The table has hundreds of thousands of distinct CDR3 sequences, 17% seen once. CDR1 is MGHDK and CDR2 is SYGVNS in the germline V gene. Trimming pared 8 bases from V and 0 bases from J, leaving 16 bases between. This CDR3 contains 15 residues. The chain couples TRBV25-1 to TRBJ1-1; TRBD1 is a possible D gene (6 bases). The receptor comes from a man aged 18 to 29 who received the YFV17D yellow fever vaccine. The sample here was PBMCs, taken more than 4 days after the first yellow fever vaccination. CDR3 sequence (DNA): TGTGCCAGCTCCCGCGCAGGGGCGATGAACACTGAAGCTTTCTTT. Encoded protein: CASSRAGAMNTEAFF.